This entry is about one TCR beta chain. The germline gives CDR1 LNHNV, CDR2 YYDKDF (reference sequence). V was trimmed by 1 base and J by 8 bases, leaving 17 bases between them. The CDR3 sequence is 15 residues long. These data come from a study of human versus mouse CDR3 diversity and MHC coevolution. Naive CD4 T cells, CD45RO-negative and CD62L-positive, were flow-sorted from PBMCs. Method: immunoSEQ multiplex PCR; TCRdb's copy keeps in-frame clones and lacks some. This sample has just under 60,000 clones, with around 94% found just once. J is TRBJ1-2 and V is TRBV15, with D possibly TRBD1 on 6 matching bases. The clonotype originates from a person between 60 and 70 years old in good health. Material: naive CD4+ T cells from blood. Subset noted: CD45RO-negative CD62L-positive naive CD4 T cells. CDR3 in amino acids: CATSRGDYGGPGYTF. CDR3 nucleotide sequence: TGTGCCACCAGCAGAGGGGATTACGGGGGGCCGGGCTACACCTTC.